This TCR beta chain was observed in a study of shared clonotypes between healthy human individuals. The study, taken as a whole, reports: Shared clonotypes across all four donors exceeded non-shared ones in generation probability.

The method was immunoSEQ multiplex PCR; TCRdb's version includes in-frame clones alone and lacks a portion of them. The sample contains roughly 2.2 million clones, roughly 90% of which appear only once. V was clipped by 4 bases and J by 7 bases, with 11 bases between them. This CDR3 region has 12 residues. In germline, CDR1 is SQVTM, CDR2 ANQGSEA. As concerns this clone: Its antigen is still unknown.

The sequencing input was naive CD4+ T cells from PBMCs. Specified subset: CD45RA+ positively selected. This chain connects TRBV29-1 to TRBJ1-5; unclear D gene. The source is a man younger than 30 in good health. Some clones in this sample may be carry-over from other donors' samples. The DNA of the CDR3 is TGCAGCGTTGGGGCCCTCGGGCAGCCCCAGCATTTT. Its translation: CSVGALGQPQHF.